This TCR beta chain was profiled in a study of T-cell memory formation after mild COVID-19. TCRdb re-called the 5' RACE reads through MiXCR, storing one row per CDR3 protein. The sample shows roughly 300,000 distinct CDR3 sequences, around 16% of them seen only once. V was clipped by 0 bases and J by 8 bases, with 13 bases between them. The CDR3 is made up of 14 amino acids. Germline loops: CDR1 MNHEY, CDR2 SVGAGI. Sequencing used PBMCs or a T cell subset sorted from them (not recorded which). The sequence was collected from a man aged 18 to 30 who had mild COVID-19 (a few samples of this study predate the infection). Cell type and time point are not known. The rearrangement links TRBV6-5 to TRBJ1-2, with a weak D call TRBD1 (6 bases). The CDR3 DNA reads as TGTGCCAGCAGTTACTCGACAGGCATTTACGGCTACACCTTC. Its protein is CASSYSTGIYGYTF.